The entry that follows covers one TCR beta chain sequence. MiXCR was run by TCRdb on the 5' RACE reads, yielding one entry per CDR3 protein. Of 650,000 to 750,000 distinct CDR3 sequences in the sample, about 20% were seen once. These data are taken from a study of identical twins. The germline CDR1 and CDR2 sequences are SGHNT and YYREEE (reference sequence). The CDR3 sequence is 16 residues long. V was clipped by 5 bases and J by 2 bases; unmatched bases: 7. This sample also belongs to another study, concerning T cells expressing NK-cell markers.

This sequence was found in a young woman in good health. The rearrangement uses TRBV5-4 and TRBJ2-3; 11 bases are a match to TRBD2. Sequencing was performed on PBMCs. In DNA, the CDR3 is TGTGCCAGCAGTCGGACTAGCGGGTTTTTCACAGATACGCAGTATTTT. This gives the protein CASSRTSGFFTDTQYF. Using reference TRBV5-4 and TRBJ2-3 for the parts outside the CDR3, the full variable domain is ETGVTQSPTHLIKTRGQQVTLRCSSQSGHNTVSWYQQALGQGPQFIFQYYREEENGRGNFPPRFSGLQFPNYSSELNVNALELDDSALYLCASSRTSGFFTDTQYFGPGTRLTVL.